This T cell receptor (beta chain) was found in a study of CD8+ T cells in alopecia areata. The V end lost 5 bases, the J end lost 13 bases, and 12 bases lay between the germline ends. Germline V gives CDR1 SNHLY, CDR2 FYNNEI. There are 11 residues in the CDR3. Specimens obtained from alopecia areata patients comprised lesional scalp punch biopsies and peripheral blood. cDNA prepared by RNA extraction and subsequent reverse transcription served as the template for sequencing. TCRdb's copy holds only in-frame clones and misses some; the assay was immunoSEQ multiplex PCR. The sample yields more than 110,000 clones, roughly 64% seen once.

The V and J genes are TRBV2 and TRBJ2-1; D might be TRBD1 (6 bases). The sequenced sample was CD4+ T cells sorted from blood, obtained at week 0. The receptor comes from a human donor with alopecia areata. CDR3 sequence (DNA): TGTGCCAGCAGTAACGACAGGTTTCAGTTCTTC. Its protein is CASSNDRFQFF.